This T cell receptor beta chain derives from a study of cytomegalovirus exposure and HLA in healthy donors. The study ran its PCR with 60 Vbeta and 13 Jbeta primers. Produced via immunoSEQ multiplex PCR; TCRdb's table is partial and in-frame only. The data contain more than 95,000 clones, more than 60% of them singletons. The sequence was obtained from a man aged 30 to 45 in good health and CMV-seronegative. Sequencing input: PBMCs.

CDR3 DNA: TGCGCCAGCACCCCCCGGACAGGCAATGAAAAACTGTTTTTT. Amino acid sequence: CASTPRTGNEKLFF. V gene TRBV5-1 combines with J gene TRBJ1-4, with 7 bases matching TRBD1. J gave up 5 bases and V 6 bases, and 7 bases lay outside the gene matches. Germline loops: CDR1 SGHRS, CDR2 YFSETQ. This CDR3 has 14 amino acids.